One sample yielded the 15 T cell receptor beta chains listed below, sequenced in a study of T-cell reconstitution after alpha-beta-depleted transplantation in children. Study outcomes and limitations: Counts and diversity of T cells one year after transplant came mostly from newly produced T cells.

Their cognate antigens are unknown. TCRbeta library construction was performed incorporating unique molecular identifiers. TCRdb called the PCR reads again in MiXCR, with one record for every CDR3 protein. The data hold some 300,000 distinct CDR3 sequences, with around 7.3% observed a single time. The sample in question was peripheral blood, obtained 360 days after TCRalphabeta/CD19-depleted stem cell transplant. These receptors originate from a female patient under 10 years old who had a stem cell transplant for Fanconi anemia, so the T cells may come from the graft donor.

The table lists this clonotype with many counts. The V call is TRBV12-3 or TRBV12-4, the J call TRBJ1-1; maybe TRBD1 (6 bases). The V end was cut by 4 bases, the J end by 9 bases, with 12 bases between. The CDR3 sequence is 12 residues long. This CDR3 is CASSSTRGQAFF. The CDR3 DNA follows: TGTGCCAGCAGTTCGACCAGGGGACAAGCTTTCTTT.

This clonotype was counted many times. The chain joins TRBV20-1 to TRBJ1-6; D uncertain. Trimming took 3 bases from V and 5 from J, leaving 14 bases between them. Germline assignment: CDR1 DFQATT and CDR2 SNEGSKA (reference sequence). CDR3 length equals 15 residues. The CDR3 nucleotides are TGCAGTGCTAGCATTGGATTAACGGATAATTCACCCCTCCACTTT. Its translation is CSASIGLTDNSPLHF.

This clonotype was seen at least ten times. CDR3 DNA: TGCAGCGGTCGTATGAGGGATAACACTGAAGCTTTCTTT. Translating gives CSGRMRDNTEAFF. The chain joins TRBV29-1 to TRBJ1-1; D remains ambiguous. V dropped 7 bases and J dropped 2 bases, with 14 bases sitting between them. The CDR3 has 13 residues. CDR1 and CDR2 from the germline V gene are SQVTM and ANQGSEA.

This clonotype was detected ten times or more. The chain is built from TRBV12-3 or TRBV12-4 and TRBJ2-5; D is perhaps TRBD2 (6 bases). The CDR3 extends over 15 amino acids. The V and J ends lost 3 bases and 5 bases respectively, with 16 bases between them. In DNA form, the CDR3 reads TGTGCCAGCAGTTTCGGACTACCTACTGGGGAGACCCAGTACTTC. It translates to CASSFGLPTGETQYF.

This clonotype showed up many times. The rearrangement uses TRBV4-3 and TRBJ1-1; D ambiguous. The V end lost 4 bases, the J end lost 2 bases, and 20 bases lay between the germline ends. CDR1 is LGHNA, CDR2 YSLEER, per germline. This CDR3 has 17 amino acids. CDR3 amino acids: CASSPGLVLEGNTEAFF. CDR3 coding DNA: TGCGCCAGCAGCCCCGGTTTGGTCCTTGAAGGTAACACTGAAGCTTTCTTT.

This clonotype was seen at least ten times. This chain joins TRBV28 and TRBJ1-1, with TRBD1 identical over 7 bases. This CDR3 spans 12 amino acids. V dropped 5 bases and J dropped 7; count of bases not matched to a gene: 4. From germline, CDR1 is MDHEN and CDR2 SYDVKM. The DNA of the CDR3 is TGTGCCAGCAGTACAGGGGCGTATGAAGCTTTCTTT. This codes for CASSTGAYEAFF.

This clonotype was seen ten or more times. The chain joins TRBV29-1 to TRBJ1-1, with TRBD1 matching over 7 bases. Germline CDR1 SQVTM, CDR2 ANQGSEA. Unmatched junction bases numbered 6, after V lost 2 bases and J lost 3 bases. CDR3 length equals 14 residues. CDR3 coding DNA: TGCAGCGTTGAACTACAGGGGAGTCACACTGAAGCTTTCTTT. The encoded protein is CSVELQGSHTEAFF.

This clonotype was detected many times. This chain joins TRBV5-6 and TRBJ2-5; D may be TRBD1 or TRBD2 (5 bases each). V was pared by 5 bases and J by 5 bases, with 19 bases between. The CDR3 length is 15 residues. CDR1 SGHDT and CDR2 YYEEEE come from the germline V gene. The CDR3 sequence is CASSNYKGERETQYF. In DNA form, the CDR3 reads TGTGCCAGCAGTAACTATAAAGGGGAGAGGGAGACCCAGTACTTC.

This clonotype was seen at least ten times. The rearrangement links TRBV9 to TRBJ2-3, with D possibly matching TRBD2 (6 bases). There are 15 residues in the CDR3. Trimming left V 0 bases short and J 6 bases short, with 14 bases between. CDR1 is SGDLS and CDR2 is YYNGEE in the germline V gene. Here the CDR3 reads CASSVVGLTGDTQYF. The CDR3 DNA reads as TGTGCCAGCAGCGTAGTAGGACTAACTGGTGATACGCAGTATTTT.

The J gene is TRBJ2-6, the V gene TRBV7-8, with no clear D. Per the germline V gene, CDR1 is SGHVS and CDR2 is FQNEAQ. The germline V and J ends were trimmed by 6 bases and 2 bases, with 11 bases remaining between them. The CDR3 runs 15 residues. CDR3 in DNA: TGTGCCAGCAGTCGACTCCACCCTGGGGCCAACGTCCTGACTTTC. Translating it yields CASSRLHPGANVLTF.

The chain recombines TRBV11-2 with TRBJ2-7; the D gene could be TRBD1 or TRBD2 (5 bases each). Trimming removed 5 bases from V and 6 bases from J, with 17 bases in between. Germline assignment: CDR1 SGHAT and CDR2 FQNNGV. The CDR3 sequence is 14 residues long. CDR3 region: CASSPRVGRSEQYF. The DNA for the CDR3 is TGTGCCAGCAGCCCCAGGGTGGGACGGAGCGAGCAGTACTTC.

Many counts were recorded for this clonotype. The chain uses TRBV7-3 and TRBJ2-1; TRBD2 matches at 11 bases. From germline, CDR1 is SGHTA and CDR2 FQGTGA. CDR3 length equals 16 residues. Germline trimming cut 5 bases from V and 6 bases from J; bases unmatched to any gene: 9. In DNA, the CDR3 is TGTGCCAGCAGCCCCAATAGACTAGCGGGGCTCAATGAGCAGTTCTTC. Amino acid sequence: CASSPNRLAGLNEQFF.

The chain combines TRBV20-1 with TRBJ2-1, with 12 positions matching TRBD2. The length of the CDR3 is 14 residues. Germline loops: CDR1 DFQATT, CDR2 SNEGSKA (reference sequence). V trimming: 5 bases; J trimming: 4 bases; junction bases outside the gene matches: 3. In DNA, the CDR3 is TGCAGTGCTGTAGGACTAGCGGGATACAATGAGCAGTTCTTC. It codes for CSAVGLAGYNEQFF.

This clonotype was observed many times. V gene TRBV4-3 combines with J gene TRBJ2-2, with unresolved D. Trimming removed 0 bases from V and 5 bases from J, with 22 bases in between. This CDR3 is built from 19 residues. Germline assignment: CDR1 LGHNA and CDR2 YSLEER. CDR3 in amino acids: CASSQDPPRSLIGTGELFF. The CDR3 DNA reads TGCGCCAGCAGCCAAGATCCGCCGAGGTCACTTATCGGAACCGGGGAGCTGTTTTTT.

A few counts support this clonotype. This chain connects TRBV28 to TRBJ2-4; 7 bases fit TRBD2. V lost 3 bases to trimming and J lost 0 bases; unmatched junction nucleotides: 8. CDR1 and CDR2 from the germline V gene are MDHEN and SYDVKM. The length of the CDR3 is 17 residues. CDR3 DNA: TGTGCCAGCAGTTTCGGGCTAGCGGAGCTAGCCAAAAACATTCAGTACTTC. It yields the protein CASSFGLAELAKNIQYF.